The present TCR beta chain was sequenced within a study of blood T cell repertoires in COVID-19. The overall study: Material from acute and convalescent COVID-19 was sourced from the United States, Italy and Spain.

In the original analysis: By means of reference gene primer amplification, nucleated cell counts were estimated. The data were produced by immunoSEQ multiplex PCR, yet TCRdb's version contains in-frame clones alone and is incomplete. V, J and clone size reflect that table, while D and trimming were determined from the DNA. The table lists under 200,000 clones, approximately 86% of them singletons. V was shortened by 4 bases and J by 3 bases, with 9 bases between the two germline ends. CDR3 length equals 14 residues. Germline V gene sequence: CDR1 LGHNA, CDR2 YNFKEQ. The chain uses TRBV4-2 and TRBJ2-2; possible D gene TRBD1, 6 bases. Sequenced sample: peripheral blood. This TCR was sampled from a man younger than 30 with acute or convalescent COVID-19. The CDR3 spells CASSPGQYTGELFF. CDR3 sequence (DNA): TGTGCCAGCAGCCCCGGACAGTACACCGGGGAGCTGTTTTTT.